This section outlines one T cell receptor beta chain sequence together with its context. Its target antigen remains unknown. No much larger clone is present one base from it, and per-base qualities are unavailable. CDR1 SGHTA and CDR2 FQGNSA were looked up in the germline V gene. The junction shows trimming of 5 bases on V and 4 bases on J, and the gene matches do not reach 5 bases of it. Its CDR3 holds 14 amino acids, cysteine through phenylalanine. Only CDR3 DNA is held: 42 bases, read in frame from base 1. The data belong to a study of blood T cell repertoires in COVID-19 (dated by TCRdb to the early 2020s). Broadly, across the study: Samples from collaborators originated in the United States, Italy and Spain and spanned both the acute and convalescent phases of COVID-19. The material from the prospective study consisted of cDNA or gDNA derived from T cells, B-cell-depleted T cells, or PBMCs. Deeply sampled blood TCRbeta repertoires from subjects exposed to, actively infected with, or recovered from COVID-19 were included in the dataset. HLA class I and class II types, where available, came from metadata supplied by the sample provider rather than from assay-based typing. Samples came from the ongoing ImmuneRACE study (first 160 participants) plus 1,254 subjects from 6 global collaborators. The repertoires were released in a freely available public database meant as a resource for research on the immune response to SARS-CoV-2. A de-identified subject ID, COVID-19 status, age in years and sex were almost always included in the sample metadata. What the research found in general, with its limitations: Clinical and demographic metadata were provided uncurated, with the amount varying by source and participant.

Collaborating institutions collected whole blood in K2EDTA tubes following their own protocols. For TCRbeta analysis, collaborator samples were shipped as frozen whole blood, as isolated PBMCs, or as DNA extracted from either sample type. The immunoSEQ Assay, a bias-controlled multiplex PCR, was used to amplify TCRbeta CDR3 regions from genomic DNA. As for how the authors treated the data: Nucleated cell counts per sample were estimated from amplification of reference gene primers within the assay. Sequence reads were collapsed and filtered to measure the absolute abundance of every unique TCRbeta CDR3 rearrangement. Productive Simpson clonality was computed per sample as the square root of Simpson's diversity index over productive rearrangements. This immuneACCESS table, as held by TCRdb, lists in-frame sequences with V and J called but not all clones. Of the missing ones, under half trace to an unresolved V gene in checked studies; the others have no known cause. V and J calls and clone size are given by that table; D and trimming were obtained from the DNA. This sample lists about 83,000 clones; 80% to 90% were detected once. Jointly, the top ten make up roughly a sixth of the sample.

Sequenced: peripheral blood. The receptor comes from an elderly woman with acute or convalescent COVID-19. The receptor chain draws on TRBV7-2 and TRBJ1-1, with 9 bases in between that match TRBD1. The sequenced DNA: TGTGCCAGCAGCCCGGGACAGGGCTCCACTGAAGCTTTCTTT. Translated, it gives CASSPGQGSTEAFF.